A single sample gave rise to the 28 T cell receptor beta chains below, sequenced in a study of patients and donors after allogeneic stem cell transplantation. Each CDR3 protein is one row after TCRdb ran MiXCR on the RT-PCR reads. Of fewer than 95,000 distinct CDR3 sequences listed, roughly 4.9% were seen once; the top ten hold 2.6%. Sequencing input: blood, either unsorted or a sorted T cell fraction (not recorded which). The receptors shown here come from a human donor who was either an allogeneic HSCT recipient or a stem cell or donor lymphocyte infusion donor (not recorded which). It is not recorded whose cells these are; they may come from a transplant donor.

This clonotype was recorded at least ten times. The chain recombines TRBV3-1 with TRBJ2-7; 9 positions match TRBD1. V was clipped by 6 bases and J by 7 bases; unmatched bases: 10. The germline gives CDR1 LGHDT, CDR2 YNNKEL (reference sequence). The CDR3 loop spans 14 amino acids. DNA for the CDR3: TGTGCCAGCAGGGAACAGGGGGCGAAGGGGGAGCAGTACTTC. It encodes CASREQGAKGEQYF.

This clonotype was seen a handful of times. The chain is built from TRBV6-1 and TRBJ2-3, with D perhaps given as TRBD1 or TRBD2 (5 bases each). Germline assignment: CDR1 MNHNS and CDR2 SASEGT. V shed 6 bases and J shed 1 base, with 11 bases lying between them. The CDR3 has 14 amino acids. CDR3: CASRRGAGTDTQYF. The CDR3 DNA reads as TGTGCCAGCAGGAGGGGCGCCGGCACAGATACGCAGTATTTT.

This clonotype was counted ten times or more. The chain links TRBV24-1 to TRBJ2-7; D possibly matches TRBD1 or TRBD2 (5 bases each). The CDR3 consists of 14 residues. Between the trimmed V and J ends, which lost 4 bases and 5 bases, there was a span of 14 bases. Per the germline V gene, CDR1 is KGHDR and CDR2 is SFDVKD. CDR3 protein: CATSDRGRGHEQYF. The CDR3 region has the DNA TGTGCCACCAGTGACCGGGGTAGGGGCCACGAGCAGTACTTC.

Ten or more counts support this clonotype. The chain combines TRBV5-1 with TRBJ1-4; D is unclear. The CDR3 covers 13 residues. Germline lookup yields CDR1 SGHRS and CDR2 YFSETQ. V lost 4 bases to trimming and J lost 4 bases, with 8 bases between them. CDR3 sequence: CASSVSGNEKLFF. The CDR3 region has the DNA TGCGCCAGCAGCGTATCGGGTAATGAAAAACTGTTTTTT.

This clonotype was seen many times. The J gene is TRBJ2-7, the V gene TRBV12-3 or TRBV12-4; 9 bases map to TRBD1. There are 13 residues in the CDR3. J lost 4 bases, V lost 8 bases, and 6 bases had no gene match. The CDR3 DNA reads as TGTGCCAGCTGCCGGGACAGGGAGTACGAGCAGTACTTC. Its translation is CASCRDREYEQYF.

This clonotype was seen at least ten times. This chain joins TRBV6-6 and TRBJ2-2, with D hard to call. Trimming cost V 4 bases and J 0 bases, with 3 bases left between them. The CDR3 sequence is 13 residues long. From germline, CDR1 is MNHNY and CDR2 SVGAGI (reference sequence). The chain's CDR3 is CASSSSNTGELFF. The CDR3 bases are TGTGCCAGCAGTTCCTCGAACACCGGGGAGCTGTTTTTT.

The V and J genes are TRBV20-1 and TRBJ2-7, with 7 bases lining up with TRBD1. The CDR3 contains 13 residues. Germline loops: CDR1 DFQATT, CDR2 SNEGSKA (reference sequence). Germline trimming cut 3 bases from V and 3 bases from J; bases unmatched to any gene: 5. As DNA, the CDR3 is TGCAGTGCTAGGGGACAGTCATTCTACGAGCAGTACTTC. Protein sequence: CSARGQSFYEQYF.

This clonotype came up a few times. The rearrangement uses TRBV19 and TRBJ1-2, with D uncertain. In germline, CDR1 is LNHDA, CDR2 SQIVND (reference sequence). V was pared by 7 bases and J by 0 bases, with 15 bases between. The CDR3 is 15 amino acids. The CDR3 sequence: CASTPGTPPNYGYTF. In DNA, the CDR3 is TGTGCCAGTACACCAGGAACACCTCCTAACTATGGCTACACCTTC. The whole variable domain, filled in from reference TRBV19 and TRBJ1-2, reads DGGITQSPKYLFRKEGQNVTLSCEQNLNHDAMYWYRQDPGQGLRLIYYSQIVNDFQKGDIAEGYSVSREKKESFPLTVTSAQKNPTAFYLCASTPGTPPNYGYTFGSGTRLTVV.

This clonotype came up a few times. CDR3 coding DNA: TGTGCCAGCCAGACTAGCGGGAGTCATAATGAGCAGTTCTTC. Translation gives CASQTSGSHNEQFF. The rearrangement links TRBV5-4 to TRBJ2-1; 12 bases align to TRBD2. The CDR3 extends over 14 amino acids. Per the germline V gene, CDR1 is SGHNT and CDR2 is YYREEE (reference sequence). Trimming cost V 7 bases and J 7 bases; bases outside gene matches: 6.

The chain has TRBV3-1 and TRBJ1-2; 8 bases are shared with TRBD1. CDR1 and CDR2 from the germline V gene are LGHDT and YNNKEL (reference sequence). J was trimmed by 4 bases and V by 1 base; bases with no gene match: 8. This CDR3 comprises 16 residues. CDR3 sequence: CASSQVDGQGFYGYTF. The CDR3 DNA reads as TGTGCCAGCAGCCAAGTCGATGGACAGGGATTCTATGGCTACACCTTC.

This clonotype was recorded at least ten times. The rearrangement links TRBV7-3 to TRBJ2-7; no reliable D call. Trimming pared 5 bases from V and 8 bases from J, leaving 16 bases between. CDR1 is SGHTA, CDR2 FQGTGA, per germline. This CDR3 has 13 amino acids. In DNA, the CDR3 is TGTGCCAGCAGCCCCTCGGACCGCCAAAAGCAGTACTTC. Protein: CASSPSDRQKQYF.

This clonotype has ten or more counts. V is TRBV23-1 and J is TRBJ1-2; D is perhaps TRBD1 (5 bases). TRBV23-1 qualifies as an ORF whose function is uncertain. The CDR3 runs to 16 residues. V was trimmed by 8 bases and J by 4 bases, leaving 23 bases between them. CDR3 sequence reads: CASWGSGDASFYGYTF. CDR3 coding DNA: TGCGCCAGCTGGGGGAGCGGGGACGCCAGCTTCTATGGCTACACCTTC.

The chain is built from TRBV20-1 and TRBJ2-7, with D perhaps TRBD1 (6 bases). The CDR3 loop spans 14 amino acids. Trimming took 0 bases from V and 3 from J, leaving 12 bases between them. Germline CDR1 and CDR2: DFQATT and SNEGSKA (reference sequence). The CDR3 loop is CSARDPQGYYEQYF. DNA of the CDR3: TGCAGTGCTAGAGATCCACAGGGCTACTACGAGCAGTACTTC.

This clonotype was counted at least ten times. V usage is TRBV7-7 and J usage is TRBJ2-5; a weak D match, TRBD2 (5 bases). V lost 5 bases and J lost 5, with 12 bases in between. This CDR3 is built from 13 residues. CDR1 and CDR2 from the germline V gene are SSHAT and FNYEAQ (reference sequence). CDR3 in amino acids: CASSPRTGETQYF. CDR3 DNA sequence: TGTGCCAGCAGCCCCCGGACTGGGGAGACCCAGTACTTC.

This clonotype was detected ten times or more. This rearrangement joins TRBV21-1 to TRBJ2-3; the table calls TRBD1, which could not be checked here. TRBV21-1 is described as a pseudogene. This CDR3 contains 19 residues. The CDR3 bases are TGTGCCAGCAGCAAAGGGGGGGTGAAGGGGATCATTGAGGCAGATACGCAGTATTTT. Protein: CASSKGGVKGIIEADTQYF.

This clonotype was detected ten times or more. The chain uses TRBV7-2 and TRBJ2-1; D might be TRBD1 or TRBD2, each matching 5 bases. Germline V gene data show CDR1 as SGHTA and CDR2 as FQGNSA. This CDR3 spans 17 amino acids. Trimming took 4 bases from V and 4 from J, leaving 20 bases between them. CDR3 nucleotide sequence: TGTGCCAGCAGCTGGTATTCCGGGACCACGCTTTACAATGAGCAGTTCTTC. This encodes CASSWYSGTTLYNEQFF.

This clonotype was seen a handful of times. This chain joins TRBV2 and TRBJ2-7, with 9 positions matching TRBD1. This CDR3 contains 12 residues. The J segment lost 6 bases and the V segment lost 5 bases, leaving 2 bases of the junction unmatched. From germline, CDR1 is SNHLY and CDR2 FYNNEI. CDR3 protein: CASSQDRGEQYF. In nucleotides, the CDR3 is TGTGCCAGCAGTCAGGACAGGGGCGAGCAGTACTTC.

This clonotype was seen ten or more times. The V call is TRBV2, the J call TRBJ1-6; TRBD1 is a possible D gene (5 bases). The CDR3 is made up of 15 amino acids. CDR1 and CDR2 (germline): SNHLY, FYNNEI. V shed 0 bases and J shed 5 bases, with 8 bases lying between them. The CDR3 spells CASSEARRDNSPLHF. CDR3 nucleotide sequence: TGTGCCAGCAGTGAAGCCCGCAGGGATAATTCACCCCTCCACTTT. The variable domain in full, with the rest retrieved from reference TRBV2 and TRBJ1-6, is EPEVTQTPSHQVTQMGQEVILRCVPISNHLYFYWYRQILGQKVEFLVSFYNNEISEKSEIFDDQFSVERPDGSNFTLKIRSTKLEDSAMYFCASSEARRDNSPLHFGNGTRLTVT.

V usage is TRBV20-1 and J usage is TRBJ2-5; TRBD1 aligns across 11 bases. CDR3 size: 15 residues. Germline lookup yields CDR1 DFQATT and CDR2 SNEGSKA (reference sequence). J gave up 5 bases and V 2 bases, and 7 bases lay outside the gene matches. The CDR3 here is CSARPGQGAGETQYF. CDR3 coding DNA: TGCAGTGCTAGACCTGGACAGGGGGCAGGGGAGACCCAGTACTTC.

This clonotype was seen at least ten times. V and J are TRBV27 and TRBJ1-3, with TRBD1 identical over 7 bases. The CDR3 sequence is 16 residues long. V was clipped by 5 bases and J by 2 bases; unmatched bases: 9. CDR1 is MNHEY and CDR2 is SMNVEV in the germline V gene (reference sequence). CDR3 sequence: CASSPHRGYAGNTIYF. DNA of the CDR3: TGTGCCAGCAGTCCTCACAGGGGATATGCTGGAAACACCATATATTTT.

This clonotype was found many times. CDR3 region: CSARIPGHLLDTQYF. CDR3 DNA sequence: TGCAGTGCTAGGATTCCGGGCCACCTCTTGGATACGCAGTATTTT. The V gene is TRBV20-1, the J gene TRBJ2-3; D unresolved. CDR3 size: 15 residues. V shed 3 bases and J shed 6 bases, with 19 bases lying between them. Germline assignment: CDR1 DFQATT and CDR2 SNEGSKA (reference sequence).

The genes are TRBV5-6 and TRBJ2-5; 9 nucleotides match TRBD2. Germline V gives CDR1 SGHDT, CDR2 YYEEEE. The CDR3 has 17 amino acids. J lost 4 bases, V lost 0 bases, and 10 bases had no gene match. The CDR3 here is CASSLGLRRGGLETQYF. In nucleotides, the CDR3 is TGTGCCAGCAGCTTGGGTCTTCGGCGGGGGGGCTTAGAGACCCAGTACTTC.

This clonotype was recorded at least ten times. The V and J genes are TRBV2 and TRBJ1-5; D gene unclear. V was clipped by 7 bases and J by 1 base, with 8 bases between them. The CDR3 spans 13 residues. Germline lookup yields CDR1 SNHLY and CDR2 FYNNEI. DNA for the CDR3: TGTGCCAGCACCGCGGACAGCAATCAGCCCCAGCATTTT. Translated, it gives CASTADSNQPQHF.

This clonotype has ten or more counts. This rearrangement joins TRBV7-3 to TRBJ2-1; D call uncertain. The V gene's germline CDR1 is SGHTA and CDR2 FQGTGA. This CDR3 contains 16 residues. The V gene lost 5 bases and the J gene lost 0 bases, with 14 bases spanning the gap. Here the CDR3 reads CASSVAGQSSYNEQFF. As DNA, the CDR3 is TGTGCCAGCAGCGTAGCCGGGCAGAGCTCCTACAATGAGCAGTTCTTC.

There are many counts of this clonotype. The rearrangement uses TRBV2 and TRBJ1-2; a weak D match, TRBD1 (5 bases). The CDR3 consists of 14 residues. From germline, CDR1 is SNHLY and CDR2 FYNNEI. V was pared by 6 bases and J by 7 bases, with 18 bases between. The CDR3: CASRLSEGSVGYTF. The CDR3 nucleotides are TGTGCCAGCAGGCTATCTGAGGGGTCGGTTGGCTACACCTTC.

This clonotype was counted between two and nine times. The rearrangement joins TRBV7-2 to TRBJ2-2, with D possibly TRBD2 on 6 matching bases. This CDR3 spans 16 amino acids. V lost 2 bases and J lost 1, with 11 bases in between. CDR1 and CDR2 from the germline V gene are SGHTA and FQGNSA. The CDR3 nucleotides are TGTGCCAGCAGCTTATGGAGGCGGGAGAACACCGGGGAGCTGTTTTTT. This codes for CASSLWRRENTGELFF.

Ten or more counts support this clonotype. The chain joins TRBV10-2 to TRBJ2-1; D may be TRBD1 (5 bases). V shed 6 bases and J shed 9 bases, with 12 bases lying between them. There are 12 residues in the CDR3. Germline V gives CDR1 WSHSY, CDR2 SAAADI. Here the CDR3 DNA reads TGCGCCAGCAGCCTCCAGGGATCTGAGCAGTTCTTC. Residues: CASSLQGSEQFF.

The V gene is TRBV11-2, the J gene TRBJ2-1, with TRBD2 matching 7 bases. This CDR3 contains 18 residues. J lost 7 bases, V lost 0 bases, and 15 bases had no gene match. CDR1 SGHAT and CDR2 FQNNGV come from the germline V gene. CDR3 sequence reads: CASSLEIPLAGVTNEQFF. The CDR3 DNA sequence: TGTGCCAGCAGCTTAGAAATACCCCTCGCGGGGGTGACAAATGAGCAGTTCTTC.